The subject of this entry is one T cell receptor beta chain. V dropped 6 bases and J dropped 5; count of bases not matched to a gene: 7. The length of the CDR3 is 15 residues. CDR1 and CDR2 from the germline V gene are MNHEY and SVGAGI. Measured with immunoSEQ multiplex PCR; TCRdb has only the in-frame clones, and not every one. The sample has around 440,000 clones; 77% are singletons. These data belong to a study of shared clonotypes between healthy human individuals. The TCR originated in a woman in her thirties or forties in good health. Some clones in this sample may be carry-over from other donors' samples. Sequenced sample: PBMCs. The rearrangement joins TRBV6-5 to TRBJ2-1; TRBD1 aligns across 10 bases. The CDR3 spells CASSLTGQGHNEQFF. CDR3 in DNA: TGTGCCAGCAGCCTCACGGGACAGGGGCACAATGAGCAGTTCTTC.